This T cell receptor (beta chain) was profiled in a study of blood T cell repertoires in COVID-19 (TCRdb year 2020). The study in broad terms: The collaborator samples originated in the United States, Italy and Spain and spanned the acute and convalescent phases of COVID-19. The prospective study material was composed of cDNA or gDNA derived from T cells, B-cell-depleted T cells, or PBMCs. The dataset comprised deeply sampled blood TCRbeta repertoires from subjects exposed to, actively infected with, or recovered from COVID-19. The repertoires were released in a freely available public database intended as a resource for research on the immune response to SARS-CoV-2. The samples were drawn from the first 160 participants of the ongoing ImmuneRACE study and from about 1,200 subjects provided by 6 global collaborators. A de-identified subject ID, COVID-19 status, age in years and sex were almost always included in the sample metadata. Where HLA class I and class II types were available, the types were taken from metadata supplied by the sample provider, not from assay-based typing. Broader findings and caveats from the paper: The quantity of clinical and demographic metadata differed by source and by participant and was supplied without curation.

This clone appeared a single time. No cognate antigen has been identified for it. No much larger clonotype is one base removed from it; base qualities were not supplied. A second Seattle source provided samples from volunteer blood donors who had recovered from COVID-19. The collaborating institutions used their own protocols to collect whole blood in K2EDTA tubes. For TCRbeta analysis, collaborators shipped samples as frozen whole blood, isolated PBMCs, or DNA extracted from either of those sample types. The immunoSEQ Assay, a bias-controlled multiplex PCR, was used to amplify TCRbeta CDR3 regions from genomic DNA. For the original study's pipeline: Within the assay, amplification of reference gene primers was used to estimate how many nucleated cells each sample contained. To quantify the absolute abundance of each unique TCRbeta CDR3 rearrangement, sequence reads were collapsed and filtered. For each sample, productive Simpson clonality was calculated as the square root of Simpson's diversity index over productive rearrangements. TCRdb holds this immuneACCESS table with in-frame rearrangements only. Some clones are missing; in checked studies, unresolved V genes explain under half, and the rest has no known cause. V, J and clone size were drawn from that table, and D and trimming were deduced from the DNA. The sample table holds fewer than 250,000 clones, of which 86% were seen once. About 1.6% of the sample is held by the ten biggest clonotypes.

The germline ends are 12 bases apart after V is trimmed by 3 bases and J by 0 bases. The CDR3 covers 17 residues, taking in both the cysteine and the phenylalanine. The sequence is cut down to CDR3 DNA, 51 bases in frame from base 1. The germline V gene encodes CDR1 LGHDT and CDR2 YNNKEL (reference sequence). Source material: peripheral blood. This receptor chain uses TRBV3-1 (or the pseudogene TRBV3-2) and TRBJ2-6; there is no confident call for the D gene. The receptor's source is a woman in her sixties or seventies who had recovered from COVID-19. The CDR3 protein: CASSQVRPISGANVLTF. The DNA sequence follows: TGTGCCAGCAGCCAGGTCAGGCCCATCTCTGGGGCCAACGTCCTGACTTTC.